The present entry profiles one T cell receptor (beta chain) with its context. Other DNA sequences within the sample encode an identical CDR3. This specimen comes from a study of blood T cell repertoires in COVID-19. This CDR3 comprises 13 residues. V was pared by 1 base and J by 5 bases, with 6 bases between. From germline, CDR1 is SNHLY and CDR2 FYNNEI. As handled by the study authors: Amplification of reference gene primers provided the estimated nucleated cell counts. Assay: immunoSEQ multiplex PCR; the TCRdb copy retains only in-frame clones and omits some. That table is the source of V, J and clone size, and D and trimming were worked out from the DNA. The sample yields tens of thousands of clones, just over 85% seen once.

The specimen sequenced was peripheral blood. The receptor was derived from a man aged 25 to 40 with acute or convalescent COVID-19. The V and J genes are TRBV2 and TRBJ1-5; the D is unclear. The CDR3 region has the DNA TGTGCCAGCAGTGAAGGCCGGTATCAGCCCCAGCATTTT. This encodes CASSEGRYQPQHF. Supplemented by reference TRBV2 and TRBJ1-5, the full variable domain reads EPEVTQTPSHQVTQMGQEVILRCVPISNHLYFYWYRQILGQKVEFLVSFYNNEISEKSEIFDDQFSVERPDGSNFTLKIRSTKLEDSAMYFCASSEGRYQPQHFGDGTRLSIL.